This T cell receptor (beta chain) appears in the sequencing data of a study of T cells in Graves' hyperthyroidism and ophthalmopathy. Amplification of TCR beta CDR3 regions was performed using RNA transcripts as template. The study used the HTBI primer set for a first-round RT-PCR of the TCR CDR3. TCRdb re-called the multiplex PCR reads through MiXCR, storing one row per CDR3 protein. The sample holds a few hundred thousand distinct CDR3 sequences, roughly 20% seen once. Germline CDR1 SGDLS, CDR2 YYNGEE. V was trimmed by 0 bases and J by 6 bases, leaving 6 bases between them. This CDR3 contains 13 residues. In its sample, this clonotype was seen many times.

Sequenced material: blood. V usage is TRBV9 and J usage is TRBJ2-2; no firm D call. The TCR sequence derives from a woman in her forties with Graves' ophthalmopathy. CDR3 nucleotides: TGTGCCAGCAGCGTAGGGGGATCCGGGGAGCTGTTTTTT. This gives the protein CASSVGGSGELFF.